This T cell receptor (beta chain) appears in the sequencing data of a study of T-cell memory formation after mild COVID-19. Study-level information: Clusters were largely donor specific.

Comments on this clonotype: Its matching antigen is unknown.

Overall study results and limits: The finding that pre-infection memory included some responding clones suggested that cross-reactive memory joined.

The CDR3 length is 13 residues. Trimming took 5 bases from V and 5 from J; bases not matched to a gene: 5. CDR1 is MNHEY, CDR2 SVGAGI, per germline. Using constant-segment primers, 5'RACE produced TCR alpha and TCR beta cDNA libraries carrying sample barcodes and UMIs. TCRdb reprocessed the 5' RACE reads via MiXCR and lists one record per CDR3 protein. The table includes under 650,000 distinct CDR3 sequences, under 20% detected once. The genes are TRBV6-5 and TRBJ2-7, with 8 bases lining up with TRBD1. Sample: PBMCs or a T cell subset sorted from them (not recorded which). This sequence originates from an adult woman who had mild COVID-19 (a few samples of this study predate the infection). Cell type and time point are not known. CDR3 amino acids: CASSQDRGDEQYF. The CDR3 DNA is TGTGCCAGCAGTCAAGACAGGGGCGACGAGCAGTACTTC.